Below are 5 T cell receptor beta chains sequenced from a single sample in a study of CD8 T cells in ankylosing spondylitis. TCRdb independently ran MiXCR on the 5' RACE reads; one entry per CDR3 protein. The data contain some 140,000 distinct CDR3 sequences, 9.5% to 12% of them seen just once; the ten biggest clones take up around 4.1%. Source material: blood, either unsorted or a sorted T cell fraction (not recorded which). The origin of the receptors is a female donor with ankylosing spondylitis or in good health (not recorded which).

The chain combines TRBV12-3 or TRBV12-4 with TRBJ2-2; D is possibly TRBD2 (5 bases). The CDR3 spans 15 residues. Trimming removed 1 base from V and 5 bases from J, with 11 bases in between. The CDR3 reads CASSLGRTETGELFF. DNA of the CDR3: TGTGCCAGCAGTTTAGGACGGACTGAAACCGGGGAGCTGTTTTTT.

Comment on this clonotype: This clone may be a read error of a much larger clone one base away. The chain joins TRBV2 to TRBJ2-1; D is possibly TRBD1 (6 bases). The CDR3 covers 18 residues. The germline V gene encodes CDR1 SNHLY and CDR2 FYNNEI. CDR3 nucleotides: TGTACCAGCAGTCGAAGGGTTCAGGGGAAGAGCTCCTACAATGAGCAGTTCTTC. It yields the protein CTSSRRVQGKSSYNEQFF.

This clonotype was seen ten or more times. V is TRBV20-1 and J is TRBJ2-5; TRBD2 aligns across 13 bases. CDR3 length equals 18 residues. The junction had 8 bases not matched to a gene; V was cut back by 0 bases and J by 1 base. Germline V gene sequence: CDR1 DFQATT, CDR2 SNEGSKA (reference sequence). CDR3 region: CSARDRTSGSGGQETQYF. CDR3 sequence (DNA): TGCAGTGCTAGAGACCGGACTAGCGGGAGCGGGGGCCAAGAGACCCAGTACTTC.

This clonotype has a count of ten or more. This sequence joins TRBV6-1 and TRBJ1-5; tentatively, D is TRBD1 (6 bases). This CDR3 contains 14 residues. V was clipped by 5 bases and J by 6 bases, with 14 bases between them. Germline V CDR1 and CDR2: MNHNS, SASEGT. CDR3 loop: CASSPQRGGQPQHF. The CDR3 DNA is TGTGCCAGCAGTCCCCAGAGGGGGGGTCAGCCCCAGCATTTT.

In this sample, this clonotype turned up many times. CDR3 sequence: CASSWTSQKETQYF. The CDR3 DNA is TGTGCCAGCAGTTGGACTAGTCAGAAAGAGACCCAGTACTTC. The gene calls are TRBV2 and TRBJ2-5, with TRBD2 matching 7 bases. The length of the CDR3 is 14 residues. V gave up 5 bases and J gave up 3 bases; unmatched junction bases: 6. CDR1 is SNHLY and CDR2 is FYNNEI in the germline V gene. Drawing the rest from reference TRBV2 and TRBJ2-5, the complete variable domain is EPEVTQTPSHQVTQMGQEVILRCVPISNHLYFYWYRQILGQKVEFLVSFYNNEISEKSEIFDDQFSVERPDGSNFTLKIRSTKLEDSAMYFCASSWTSQKETQYFGPGTRLLVL.